The sequence of this T cell receptor beta chain was determined in a study of identical twins. Study outcomes and limitations: The models gave estimates that fell short of the out-of-frame TCR alpha sharing seen in monozygotic twins. There was an excess of low generation probability in the out-of-frame alpha sequences that twins shared.

Comment on this clonotype: Its specificity is not known.

TCRdb analysed the 5' RACE reads with MiXCR anew, one entry per CDR3 protein. The profile shows 280,000 or so distinct CDR3 sequences, about 8% of them singletons. The germline V and J ends were trimmed by 2 bases and 7 bases, with 15 bases remaining between them. The CDR3 is made up of 16 amino acids. These data are also associated with another study on yellow fever vaccine responses in identical twins.

The source is a woman aged 18-29 years in good health. The sequencing input was memory (CD45RO+) T cells sorted from blood. The rearrangement links TRBV23-1 to TRBJ1-6; D is ambiguous. TRBV23-1 is designated an ORF whose function remains uncertain. Here the CDR3 DNA reads TGCGCCAGCAGTCAAATTAAGGACCCCATCAATTCACCCCTCCACTTT. The encoded protein is CASSQIKDPINSPLHF.